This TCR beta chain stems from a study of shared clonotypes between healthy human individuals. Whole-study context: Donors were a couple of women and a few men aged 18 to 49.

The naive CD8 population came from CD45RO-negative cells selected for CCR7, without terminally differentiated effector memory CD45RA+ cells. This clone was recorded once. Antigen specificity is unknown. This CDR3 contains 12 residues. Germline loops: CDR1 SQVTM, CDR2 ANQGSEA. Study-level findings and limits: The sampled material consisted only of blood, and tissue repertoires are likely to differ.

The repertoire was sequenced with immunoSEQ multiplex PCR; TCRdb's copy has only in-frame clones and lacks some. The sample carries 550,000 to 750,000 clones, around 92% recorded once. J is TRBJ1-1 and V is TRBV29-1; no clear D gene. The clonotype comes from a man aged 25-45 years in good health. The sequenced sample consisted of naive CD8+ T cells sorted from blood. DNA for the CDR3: TGCAGTTCCTTGAACCCGGCCGCTGAAGCTTTCTTT. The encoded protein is CSSLNPAAEAFF.